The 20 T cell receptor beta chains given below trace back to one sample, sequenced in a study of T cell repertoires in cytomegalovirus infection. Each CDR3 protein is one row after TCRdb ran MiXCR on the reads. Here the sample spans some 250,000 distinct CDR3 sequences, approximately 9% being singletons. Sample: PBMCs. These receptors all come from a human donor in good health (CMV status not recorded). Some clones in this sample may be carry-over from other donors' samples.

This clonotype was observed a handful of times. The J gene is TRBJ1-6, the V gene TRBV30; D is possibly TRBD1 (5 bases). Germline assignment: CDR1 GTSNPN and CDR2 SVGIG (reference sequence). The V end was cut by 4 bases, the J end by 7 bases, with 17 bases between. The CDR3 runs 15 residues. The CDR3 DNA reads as TGTGCCTGGACGGCCGGGACGGGGAGAAATTCACCCCTCCACTTT. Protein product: CAWTAGTGRNSPLHF. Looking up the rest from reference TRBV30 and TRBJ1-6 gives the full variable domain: SQTIHQWPATLVQPVGSPLSLECTVEGTSNPNLYWYRQAAGRGLQLLFYSVGIGQISSEVPQNLSASRPQDRQFILSSKKLLLSDSGFYLCAWTAGTGRNSPLHFGNGTRLTVT.

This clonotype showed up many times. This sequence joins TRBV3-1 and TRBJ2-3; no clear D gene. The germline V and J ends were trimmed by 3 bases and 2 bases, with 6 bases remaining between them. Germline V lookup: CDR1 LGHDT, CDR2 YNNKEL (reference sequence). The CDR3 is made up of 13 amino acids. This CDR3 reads CASSHLHTDTQYF. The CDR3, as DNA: TGTGCCAGCAGCCACCTTCACACAGATACGCAGTATTTT.

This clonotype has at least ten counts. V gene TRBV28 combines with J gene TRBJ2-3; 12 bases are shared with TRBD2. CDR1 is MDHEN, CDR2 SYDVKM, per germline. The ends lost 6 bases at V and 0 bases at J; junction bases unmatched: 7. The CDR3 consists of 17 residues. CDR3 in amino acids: CASSELAGGTSTDTQYF. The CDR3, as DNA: TGTGCCAGCAGCGAACTAGCGGGGGGCACTAGCACAGATACGCAGTATTTT.

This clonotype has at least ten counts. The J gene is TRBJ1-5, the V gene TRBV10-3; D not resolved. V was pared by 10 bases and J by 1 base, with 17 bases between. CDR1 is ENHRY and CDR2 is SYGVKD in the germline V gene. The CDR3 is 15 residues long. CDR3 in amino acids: CARPFRPFSNQPQHF. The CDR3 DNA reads TGTGCCAGACCTTTCAGACCTTTCAGCAATCAGCCCCAGCATTTT.

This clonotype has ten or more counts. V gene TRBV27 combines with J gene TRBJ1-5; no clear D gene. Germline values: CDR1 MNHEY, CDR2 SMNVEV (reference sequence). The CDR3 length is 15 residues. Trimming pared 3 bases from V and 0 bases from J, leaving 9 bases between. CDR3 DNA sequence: TGTGCCAGCAGTTTGGCCGTGAATAGCAATCAGCCCCAGCATTTT. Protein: CASSLAVNSNQPQHF.

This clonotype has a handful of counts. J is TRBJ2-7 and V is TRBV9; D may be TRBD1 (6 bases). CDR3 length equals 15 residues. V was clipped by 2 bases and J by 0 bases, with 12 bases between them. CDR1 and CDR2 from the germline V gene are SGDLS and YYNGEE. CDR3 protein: CASSVGHLSSYEQYF. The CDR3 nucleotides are TGTGCCAGCAGCGTGGGACACCTGAGCTCCTACGAGCAGTACTTC.

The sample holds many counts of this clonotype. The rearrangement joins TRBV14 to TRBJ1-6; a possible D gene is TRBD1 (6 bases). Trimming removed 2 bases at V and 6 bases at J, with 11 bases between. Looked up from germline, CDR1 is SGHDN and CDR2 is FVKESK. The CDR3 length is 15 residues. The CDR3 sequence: CASSQTDSANSPLHF. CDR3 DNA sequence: TGTGCCAGCAGCCAAACGGACAGTGCTAATTCACCCCTCCACTTT.

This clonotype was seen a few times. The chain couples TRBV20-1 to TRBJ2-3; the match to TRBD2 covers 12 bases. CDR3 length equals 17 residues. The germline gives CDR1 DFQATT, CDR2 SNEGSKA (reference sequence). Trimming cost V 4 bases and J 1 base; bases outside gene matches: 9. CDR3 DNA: TGCAGTGCTATCCCGGGACTAGCGGGTCGCGGCACAGATACGCAGTATTTT. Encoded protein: CSAIPGLAGRGTDTQYF.

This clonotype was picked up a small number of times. The CDR3, as DNA: TGTGCCAGTAGTATCGAAGGGGTCAGCAATGAGCAGTTCTTC. This encodes CASSIEGVSNEQFF. The gene calls are TRBV19 and TRBJ2-1, with a tentative D call TRBD1 (5 bases). CDR1 and CDR2 (germline): LNHDA, SQIVND (reference sequence). CDR3 length: 14 amino acids. V lost 3 bases, J lost 6 bases, and 12 bases lay in between.

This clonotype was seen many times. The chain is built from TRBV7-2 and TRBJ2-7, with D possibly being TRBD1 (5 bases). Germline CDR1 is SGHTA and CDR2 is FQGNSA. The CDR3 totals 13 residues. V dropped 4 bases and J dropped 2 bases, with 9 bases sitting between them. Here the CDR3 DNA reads TGTGCCAGCAGCTGGGGCACTACCTACGAGCAGTACTTC. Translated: CASSWGTTYEQYF.

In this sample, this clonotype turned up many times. The CDR3 loop reads CASSLGTGHNQPQHF. The CDR3 DNA follows: TGTGCCAGCAGCTTAGGGACAGGACACAATCAGCCCCAGCATTTT. The chain couples TRBV7-8 to TRBJ1-5; 7 bases line up with TRBD1. Germline V lookup: CDR1 SGHVS, CDR2 FQNEAQ. V was pared by 1 base and J by 3 bases, with 3 bases of the junction left unmatched. The CDR3 is made up of 15 amino acids.

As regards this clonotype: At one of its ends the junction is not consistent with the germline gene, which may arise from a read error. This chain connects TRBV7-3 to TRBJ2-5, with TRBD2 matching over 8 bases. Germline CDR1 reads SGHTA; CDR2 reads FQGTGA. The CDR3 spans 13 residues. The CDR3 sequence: CGSSLTGGETQYF. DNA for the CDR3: TGTGGCAGCAGCTTAACGGGGGGGGAGACCCAGTACTTC.

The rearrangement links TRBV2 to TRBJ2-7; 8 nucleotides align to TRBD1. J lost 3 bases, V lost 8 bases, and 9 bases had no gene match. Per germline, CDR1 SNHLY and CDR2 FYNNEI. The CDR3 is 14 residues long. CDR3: CASRWTGSVYEQYF. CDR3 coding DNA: TGTGCCAGCCGATGGACAGGGAGCGTCTACGAGCAGTACTTC.

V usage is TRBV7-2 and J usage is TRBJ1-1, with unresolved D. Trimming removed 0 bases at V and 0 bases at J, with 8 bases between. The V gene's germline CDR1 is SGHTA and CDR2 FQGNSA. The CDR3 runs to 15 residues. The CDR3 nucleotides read TGTGCCAGCAGCTTAGCGGGTGCCATGAACACTGAAGCTTTCTTT. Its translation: CASSLAGAMNTEAFF.

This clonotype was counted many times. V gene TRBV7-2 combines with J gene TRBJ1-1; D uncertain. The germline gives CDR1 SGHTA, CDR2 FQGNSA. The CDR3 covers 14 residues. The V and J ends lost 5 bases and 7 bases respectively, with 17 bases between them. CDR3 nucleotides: TGTGCCAGCAGCCTCCCGGGGATAACTCTTGAAGCTTTCTTT. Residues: CASSLPGITLEAFF.

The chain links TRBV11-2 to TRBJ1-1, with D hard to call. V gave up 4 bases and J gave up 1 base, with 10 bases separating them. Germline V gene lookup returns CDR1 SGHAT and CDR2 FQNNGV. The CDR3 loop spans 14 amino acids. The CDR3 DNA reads TGTGCCAGCAGCTACGTGCAGTGGAACACTGAAGCTTTCTTT. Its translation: CASSYVQWNTEAFF.

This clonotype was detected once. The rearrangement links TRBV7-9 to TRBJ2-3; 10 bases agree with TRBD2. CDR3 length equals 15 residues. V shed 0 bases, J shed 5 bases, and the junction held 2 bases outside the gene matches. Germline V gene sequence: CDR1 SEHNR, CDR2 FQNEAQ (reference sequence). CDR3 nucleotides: TGTGCCAGCAGCTTAGCAGCGGGAGGGCAAGATACGCAGTATTTT. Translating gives CASSLAAGGQDTQYF.

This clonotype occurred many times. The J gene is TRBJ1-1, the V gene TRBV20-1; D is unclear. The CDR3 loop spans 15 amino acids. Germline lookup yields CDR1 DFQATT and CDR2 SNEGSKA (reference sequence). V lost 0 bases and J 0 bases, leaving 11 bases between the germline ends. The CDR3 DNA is TGCAGTGCTAGAGATCTGGAGAACATGAACACTGAAGCTTTCTTT. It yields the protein CSARDLENMNTEAFF.

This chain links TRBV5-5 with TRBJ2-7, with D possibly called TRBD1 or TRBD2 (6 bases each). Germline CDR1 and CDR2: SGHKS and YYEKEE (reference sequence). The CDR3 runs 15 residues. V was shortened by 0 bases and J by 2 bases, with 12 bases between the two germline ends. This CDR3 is CASSLAGGDPYEQYF. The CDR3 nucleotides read TGTGCCAGCAGCTTGGCCGGGGGCGATCCCTACGAGCAGTACTTC.

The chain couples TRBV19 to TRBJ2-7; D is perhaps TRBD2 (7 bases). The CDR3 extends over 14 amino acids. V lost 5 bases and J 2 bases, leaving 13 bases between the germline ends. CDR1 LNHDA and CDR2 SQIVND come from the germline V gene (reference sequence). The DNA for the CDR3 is TGTGCCAGTAGTGCGGAGGGGGGGACCTACGAGCAGTACTTC. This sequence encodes CASSAEGGTYEQYF.